These 20 T cell receptor beta chains were all obtained from the same sample, sequenced in a study of spatial heterogeneity in lung cancer. TCRdb used MiXCR to reprocess the 5' RACE reads, holding one entry per CDR3 protein. This sample has roughly 3,700 distinct CDR3 sequences; roughly 15% occur once, and the top ten carry roughly 65%. Noted time point: sample taken at primary tumor resection. Unsorted whole RNA from tumor, nontumor lung or frozen PBMC underwent sequencing. Here the sequenced sample was PBMCs, taken at surgery. The source is a male donor with early-stage non-small cell lung cancer.

This chain joins TRBV7-2 and TRBJ2-7; D is undetermined. Looked up from germline, CDR1 is SGHTA and CDR2 is FQGNSA. The CDR3 length is 13 residues. Deletions cut 5 bases from V and 6 bases from J, with 14 bases between. The CDR3 loop is CASSADGPLEQYF. Written as DNA, the CDR3 is TGTGCCAGCAGCGCAGACGGGCCCCTCGAGCAGTACTTC.

This clonotype was detected ten times or more. V usage is TRBV18 and J usage is TRBJ1-1, with 9 bases lining up with TRBD1. The CDR3 consists of 15 residues. The germline gives CDR1 KGHSH, CDR2 LQKENI. J lost 5 bases, V lost 2 bases, and 6 bases had no gene match. The CDR3 DNA sequence: TGTGCCAGCTCACCATGGGGACAGGGTGGTACTGAAGCTTTCTTT. As protein: CASSPWGQGGTEAFF.

This clonotype rates as medium-sized. The CDR3 region is CASIPTGGHQETQYF. The CDR3 DNA sequence: TGTGCCAGCATACCGACAGGGGGGCACCAAGAGACCCAGTACTTC. The chain recombines TRBV6-6 with TRBJ2-5; 9 bases fit TRBD1. There are 15 residues in the CDR3. Germline CDR1 is MNHNY and CDR2 is SVGAGI (reference sequence). V dropped 7 bases and J dropped 0; count of bases not matched to a gene: 6.

This clonotype is labeled as medium-sized. The chain links TRBV7-2 to TRBJ1-2, with unresolved D. V gave up 5 bases and J gave up 0 bases, with 13 bases separating them. Looked up from germline, CDR1 is SGHTA and CDR2 is FQGNSA. The length of the CDR3 is 15 residues. The CDR3 spells CASSAGWTANYGYTF. CDR3 nucleotides: TGTGCCAGCAGCGCCGGTTGGACGGCTAACTATGGCTACACCTTC.

In nucleotides, the CDR3 is TGCGCCAGCAGCTTGGCCCAGCGGGGGAGCACTGAAGCTTTCTTT. This encodes CASSLAQRGSTEAFF. The chain is built from TRBV5-1 and TRBJ1-1; possible D gene TRBD1, 5 bases. The germline CDR1 and CDR2 sequences are SGHRS and YFSETQ. V lost 0 bases and J lost 4, with 13 bases in between. The CDR3 runs to 15 residues.

At least ten counts were recorded for this clonotype. The chain is built from TRBV28 and TRBJ2-2, with D unresolved. V lost 5 bases, J lost 6 bases, and 7 bases lay in between. In germline, CDR1 is MDHEN, CDR2 SYDVKM. The CDR3 extends over 12 amino acids. The CDR3: CASSKGPGELFF. The DNA for the CDR3 is TGTGCCAGCAGTAAGGGCCCCGGGGAGCTGTTTTTT.

This clonotype came up many times. This rearrangement joins TRBV27 to TRBJ2-7; 7 bases align to TRBD1. The junction had 8 bases not matched to a gene; V was cut back by 0 bases and J by 6 bases. CDR3 length: 15 residues. CDR1 is MNHEY, CDR2 SMNVEV, per germline (reference sequence). CDR3 nucleotide sequence: TGTGCCAGCAGTTTATCTAGGACAGGAGAGACCGAGCAGTACTTC. Translating gives CASSLSRTGETEQYF.

This clonotype was seen a few times. This sequence joins TRBV6-2 or TRBV6-3 and TRBJ1-6; TRBD1 is a possible D gene (5 bases). The length of the CDR3 is 14 residues. V was trimmed by 7 bases and J by 7 bases, leaving 14 bases between them. Per germline, CDR1 MNHEY and CDR2 SVGEGT. The CDR3 reads CASTQGRGNSPLHF. CDR3 in DNA: TGTGCCAGCACCCAGGGAAGAGGAAATTCACCCCTCCACTTT.

This clonotype was seen many times. In nucleotides, the CDR3 is TGTGCCAGCAGCGTAGCCGGACAGGGGTATGCTGAGCAGTTCTTC. It encodes CASSVAGQGYAEQFF. The rearrangement links TRBV9 to TRBJ2-1, with 9 positions matching TRBD1. The CDR3 loop spans 15 amino acids. Germline lookup yields CDR1 SGDLS and CDR2 YYNGEE. V lost 0 bases and J lost 9; bases outside the gene matches: 7.

J is TRBJ2-3 and V is TRBV14; D gene unclear. V was cut by 4 bases and J by 7 bases, with 12 bases left in between. Germline lookup yields CDR1 SGHDN and CDR2 FVKESK. CDR3 length: 13 residues. The CDR3 is CASSLTGGNTQYF. CDR3 DNA sequence: TGTGCCAGCAGCCTCACGGGTGGTAATACGCAGTATTTT.

This clonotype has at least ten counts. Here the CDR3 DNA reads TGCAGCGTACCAGCGGGAAACACCGGGGAGCTGTTTTTT. Residues: CSVPAGNTGELFF. This chain uses TRBV29-1 with TRBJ2-2, with 7 bases aligning to TRBD2. This CDR3 has 13 residues. V shed 6 bases, J shed 2 bases, and the junction held 3 bases outside the gene matches. Germline V lookup: CDR1 SQVTM, CDR2 ANQGSEA.

This rearrangement joins TRBV20-1 to TRBJ1-2, with a tentative D call TRBD1 (5 bases). This CDR3 comprises 11 residues. Trimming left V 2 bases short and J 7 bases short, with 8 bases between. CDR1 and CDR2 from the germline V gene are DFQATT and SNEGSKA (reference sequence). The CDR3 here is CSARSRGGYTF. The CDR3 nucleotides read TGCAGTGCTAGAAGTAGGGGTGGCTACACCTTC.

The V gene is TRBV28, the J gene TRBJ1-4; D remains ambiguous. CDR1 and CDR2 (germline): MDHEN, SYDVKM. The CDR3 has 14 amino acids. Trimming stripped 8 bases from V and 3 bases from J, with 13 bases between. Written as DNA, the CDR3 is TGTGCCAGCTCCAGTGAACAGTCTAATGAAAAACTGTTTTTT. Its translation: CASSSEQSNEKLFF.

The sample holds many counts of this clonotype. The chain links TRBV5-4 to TRBJ2-1; D remains ambiguous. V lost 0 bases and J 11 bases, leaving 9 bases between the germline ends. The CDR3 consists of 12 residues. Germline V gene lookup returns CDR1 SGHNT and CDR2 YYREEE (reference sequence). CDR3 nucleotide sequence: TGTGCCAGCAGCTTGGACGGTCAGAAGCAGTTCTTC. It is translated as CASSLDGQKQFF.

This clonotype has just one count. The V call is TRBV6-2 or TRBV6-3, the J call TRBJ2-7, with D possibly being TRBD1 or TRBD2 (5 bases each). The CDR3 consists of 12 residues. V was trimmed by 4 bases and J by 3 bases, leaving 7 bases between them. The germline V gene has CDR1 MNHEY and CDR2 SVGEGT. CDR3 DNA: TGTGCCAGCAGTTGGGGGAACTACGAGCAGTACTTC. This sequence encodes CASSWGNYEQYF.

This clonotype showed up just a few times. The genes are TRBV7-9 and TRBJ2-3; possibly TRBD1 for D (6 bases). The CDR3 extends over 15 amino acids. V was shortened by 4 bases and J by 6 bases, with 17 bases between the two germline ends. Germline loops: CDR1 SEHNR, CDR2 FQNEAQ (reference sequence). The CDR3 DNA is TGTGCCAGCAGCTCCATACAGGGTAGTCCTGATACGCAGTATTTT. It specifies CASSSIQGSPDTQYF.

This clonotype was detected many times. The rearrangement uses TRBV29-1 and TRBJ2-7; weak D call: TRBD2 (6 bases). V lost 4 bases to trimming and J lost 1 base, with 11 bases between them. The CDR3 extends over 13 amino acids. Germline V gene lookup returns CDR1 SQVTM and CDR2 ANQGSEA. CDR3 region: CSVVGGDSYEQYF. CDR3 bases: TGCAGCGTTGTCGGAGGGGATTCCTACGAGCAGTACTTC.

This clonotype came up many times. The chain uses TRBV7-8 and TRBJ1-5; weak D call: TRBD1 (5 bases). The V end was cut by 4 bases, the J end by 5 bases, with 15 bases between. Looked up from germline, CDR1 is SGHVS and CDR2 is FQNEAQ. The CDR3 totals 15 residues. In DNA, the CDR3 is TGTGCCAGCAGCTCCCGGGGGGACGCCCATCAGCCCCAGCATTTT. It specifies CASSSRGDAHQPQHF.

This rearrangement joins TRBV11-2 to TRBJ2-2, with 9 positions matching TRBD1. Germline V gene sequence: CDR1 SGHAT, CDR2 FQNNGV. Losses at the gene ends were 7 bases for V and 7 bases for J; bases not matched to a gene: 10. The CDR3 loop spans 15 amino acids. CDR3 sequence: CASNNRGHQVGELFF. The CDR3 coding sequence is TGTGCCAGCAACAACAGGGGGCATCAAGTCGGGGAGCTGTTTTTT.

This clonotype was counted only a few times. The CDR3 region has the DNA TGCGCCAGCAGCCAAGGATACGGGGGGGCCGTAGAGACCCAGTACTTC. As protein: CASSQGYGGAVETQYF. The chain carries TRBV4-1 and TRBJ2-5; 8 positions match TRBD2. The V gene's germline CDR1 is MGHRA and CDR2 YSYEKL. The CDR3 is 16 residues long. The junction had 8 bases not matched to a gene; V was cut back by 1 base and J by 4 bases.